Below are 15 T cell receptor beta chains sequenced from a single sample in a study of T cells in Graves' hyperthyroidism and ophthalmopathy. Researchers amplified the TCR beta CDR3 regions from RNA transcripts. A set of HTBI primers served as the primers for a first-round RT-PCR of the TCR CDR3. TCRdb ran MiXCR on the multiplex PCR reads and lists one entry per CDR3 protein. The data show a few hundred thousand distinct CDR3 sequences, 40% to 55% seen once. Sequencing used peripheral blood or thyroid tissue (not recorded which). The source of these receptors is an adult woman with Graves' disease, either hyperthyroidism or ophthalmopathy (not recorded which).

The genes are TRBV11-2 and TRBJ2-5; possibly TRBD1 or TRBD2 for D (5 bases each). The CDR3 totals 15 residues. From germline, CDR1 is SGHAT and CDR2 FQNNGV. V lost 3 bases to trimming and J lost 2 bases, with 13 bases between them. The CDR3 here is CASSFEWGMQETQYF. The CDR3 coding sequence is TGTGCCAGCAGCTTCGAGTGGGGGATGCAAGAGACCCAGTACTTC.

In regard to this clonotype: With a much larger clone just one base away, this may be a read error. This chain uses TRBV19 with TRBJ1-2, with a tentative D call TRBD1 (5 bases). V gave up 3 bases and J gave up 2 bases, with 16 bases separating them. This CDR3 has 16 amino acids. Germline assignment: CDR1 LNHDA and CDR2 SQIVND (reference sequence). The CDR3 loop is CASSIRAPRVNYGYTF. For the CDR3, the DNA is TGTGCCAGTAGTATTAGGGCGCCCAGGGTGAACTATGGCTACACCTTC. Full variable domain (remainder filled in from reference TRBV19 and TRBJ1-2): DGGITQSPKYLFRKEGQNVTLSCEQNLNHDAMYWYRQDPGQGLRLIYYSQIVNDFQKGDIAEGYSVSREKKESFPLTVTSAQKNPTAFYLCASSIRAPRVNYGYTFGSGTRLTVV.

This clonotype appeared once. The CDR3 region has the DNA TGCAGCGTCGGGGGACTAGCGGGAGATGTCGGCGAGCAGTACTTC. It codes for CSVGGLAGDVGEQYF. V and J are TRBV29-1 and TRBJ2-7; 14 nucleotides align to TRBD2. Germline V gives CDR1 SQVTM, CDR2 ANQGSEA. The CDR3 contains 15 residues. V lost 6 bases, J lost 6 bases, and 10 bases stayed unmatched.

The chain uses TRBV7-2 and TRBJ2-2, with D tentatively TRBD1 or TRBD2 (6 bases each). The germline V gene has CDR1 SGHTA and CDR2 FQGNSA. The CDR3 contains 16 residues. V lost 8 bases and J lost 1, with 17 bases in between. CDR3 in amino acids: CASGFGGILNTGELFF. The CDR3 DNA reads TGTGCCAGCGGGTTCGGGGGCATATTGAACACCGGGGAGCTGTTTTTT.

In its sample, this clonotype was seen many times. V and J are TRBV11-2 and TRBJ2-7; D is ambiguous. CDR3 length: 11 amino acids. V was shortened by 5 bases and J by 7 bases, with 9 bases between the two germline ends. Germline V gene sequence: CDR1 SGHAT, CDR2 FQNNGV. The CDR3 region is CASSPRGEQYF. DNA of the CDR3: TGTGCCAGCAGCCCCCGTGGTGAGCAGTACTTC.

This clonotype was counted between two and nine times. The chain joins TRBV11-2 to TRBJ1-2; D perhaps matches TRBD1 (6 bases). CDR1 SGHAT and CDR2 FQNNGV come from the germline V gene. The CDR3 totals 14 residues. V was pared by 1 base and J by 3 bases, with 9 bases between. CDR3 sequence: CASSLGDNYYGYTF. CDR3 DNA sequence: TGTGCCAGCAGCTTAGGGGACAACTACTATGGCTACACCTTC.

The V gene is TRBV29-1, the J gene TRBJ2-5; no definite D call. The CDR3 runs to 15 residues. V lost 1 base to trimming and J lost 5 bases, with 17 bases between them. Germline CDR1 and CDR2: SQVTM and ANQGSEA. CDR3 sequence (DNA): TGCAGCGTTGAAGTTGAGGTCGACTTCTCGGAGACCCAGTACTTC. It translates to CSVEVEVDFSETQYF.

The chain links TRBV2 to TRBJ2-2; D gene ambiguous. The CDR3 length is 13 residues. Germline V gives CDR1 SNHLY, CDR2 FYNNEI. Trimming shortened V by 2 bases and J by 6 bases, and 7 bases separated the two germline ends. The CDR3, as DNA: TGTGCCAGCAGTGAATATAACGCCGGGGAGCTGTTTTTT. Amino acids: CASSEYNAGELFF. The full variable domain, in which reference TRBV2 and TRBJ2-2 provide the parts outside the CDR3, is EPEVTQTPSHQVTQMGQEVILRCVPISNHLYFYWYRQILGQKVEFLVSFYNNEISEKSEIFDDQFSVERPDGSNFTLKIRSTKLEDSAMYFCASSEYNAGELFFGEGSRLTVL.

The chain is built from TRBV29-1 and TRBJ1-1; 7 bases line up with TRBD1. CDR3 length equals 12 residues. The J segment lost 1 base and the V segment lost 8 bases, leaving 4 bases of the junction unmatched. Germline assignment: CDR1 SQVTM and CDR2 ANQGSEA. The CDR3 DNA is TGCAGCTCCCGGACAGGGAACACTGAAGCTTTCTTT. As protein: CSSRTGNTEAFF.

At least ten counts were recorded for this clonotype. The V gene is TRBV29-1, the J gene TRBJ1-3; 7 bases align to TRBD1. Germline CDR1 reads SQVTM; CDR2 reads ANQGSEA. V gave up 7 bases and J gave up 4 bases; unmatched junction bases: 1. This CDR3 has 11 residues. CDR3 nucleotides: TGCAGCGGGGGACAGGGAAACACCATATATTTT. Protein product: CSGGQGNTIYF.

The rearrangement links TRBV7-2 to TRBJ1-2; D ambiguous. The germline V gene encodes CDR1 SGHTA and CDR2 FQGNSA. This CDR3 has 14 residues. V lost 0 bases and J lost 2, with 7 bases in between. The chain's CDR3 is CASSLAGWNYGYTF. CDR3 sequence (DNA): TGTGCCAGCAGCTTAGCCGGCTGGAACTATGGCTACACCTTC. Looking up the rest from reference TRBV7-2 and TRBJ1-2 gives the full variable domain: GAGVSQSPSNKVTEKGKDVELRCDPISGHTALYWYRQSLGQGLEFLIYFQGNSAPDKSGLPSDRFSAERTGGSVSTLTIQRTQQEDSAVYLCASSLAGWNYGYTFGSGTRLTVV.

This clonotype occurred a few times. The CDR3 sequence is CASIGPGYQPQHF. CDR3 nucleotides: TGTGCCAGCATCGGGCCGGGCTATCAGCCCCAGCATTTT. V usage is TRBV7-9 and J usage is TRBJ1-5, with D unclear. Between the trimmed V and J ends, which lost 7 bases and 5 bases, there was a span of 12 bases. The CDR3 totals 13 residues. CDR1 is SEHNR, CDR2 FQNEAQ, per germline (reference sequence).

This clonotype was seen many times. V is TRBV5-1 and J is TRBJ1-5; weak D call: TRBD1 (5 bases). Germline values: CDR1 SGHRS, CDR2 YFSETQ. This CDR3 spans 16 amino acids. With 0 bases removed from V and 2 bases from J, the gap between germline ends came to 12 bases. The CDR3, as DNA: TGCGCCAGCAGCTTGGGCGCGGGGGAAGGCAATCAGCCCCAGCATTTT. Residues: CASSLGAGEGNQPQHF.

This clonotype was counted at least ten times. The gene calls are TRBV5-5 and TRBJ1-1; D gene unclear. CDR1 SGHKS and CDR2 YYEKEE come from the germline V gene (reference sequence). V was clipped by 0 bases and J by 4 bases, with 10 bases between them. The CDR3 has 14 amino acids. The CDR3 region is CASSLAPWGTEAFF. For the CDR3, the DNA is TGTGCCAGCAGCTTGGCGCCTTGGGGCACTGAAGCTTTCTTT. Filled out from reference TRBV5-5 and TRBJ1-1, the complete variable domain reads DAGVTQSPTHLIKTRGQQVTLRCSPISGHKSVSWYQQVLGQGPQFIFQYYEKEERGRGNFPDRFSARQFPNYSSELNVNALLLGDSALYLCASSLAPWGTEAFFGQGTRLTVV.

This clonotype has a handful of counts. The chain links TRBV4-1 to TRBJ2-7; no clear D gene. The V end lost 1 base, the J end lost 11 bases, and 15 bases lay between the germline ends. Germline values: CDR1 MGHRA, CDR2 YSYEKL. This CDR3 is 13 amino acids long. CDR3 residues: CASSQAIVTEKYF. In DNA, the CDR3 is TGCGCCAGCAGCCAAGCTATTGTAACGGAGAAGTACTTC.